These 4 T cell receptor beta chains originate from one sample sequenced in a study of T cells in women clearing cervical HPV infection (dated 2018 in TCRdb). Library preparation was by the immunoSEQ multiplex PCR assay. TCRdb stores this immuneACCESS table with in-frame sequences only. Part of the clones is absent; in the studies checked, under half of the shortfall reflects unresolved V genes, and no reason is known for the rest. The table kept for this sample lists tens of thousands of clones. About 3% of the sample comes from the top ten. Sequences were obtained from blood buffy coat. The receptors derive from a woman aged 18-69 years with a cervical HPV16 infection that either progressed to CIN3+ or cleared (not recorded which).

The CDR3 bases that were read are TGTGCCAGCAGGTCACAGGGAGCCACCAAAGAGACC. It yields the protein CASRSQGATKET. In full, the CDR3 reads CASRSQGATKETQYF. The chain carries TRBV7-2 and TRBJ2-5; D possibly corresponds to TRBD1 (6 bases). The sequence runs out 3 residues before the end of the CDR3; the remainder is reconstructed from the germline J gene. V dropped 6 bases and J dropped 3 bases, with 17 bases sitting between them. Germline-derived CDR1 and CDR2 are SGHTA and FQGNSA. The CDR3 loop spans 15 amino acids.

Notes on this clone: The read is 3 residues too short to cover the CDR3 end, so that end is filled in from the germline J gene. The chain recombines TRBV7-6 with TRBJ2-2; no clear D. This CDR3 contains 16 residues. CDR1 is SGHVS and CDR2 is FNYEAQ in the germline V gene. The sequenced part of the CDR3 DNA is TGTGCCAGCAGCTTGAGGCATCACGCAACTAATGAAAAG. Protein sequence: CASSLRHHATNEK. The whole CDR3 protein is CASSLRHHATNEKLFF.

A remark on this clone: The sequenced fragment ends 3 residues before the CDR3 boundary, so the rest is inferred from the germline J gene. The chain joins TRBV20-1 to TRBJ2-1; 11 bases map to TRBD2. Germline V gives CDR1 DFQATT, CDR2 SNEGSKA (reference sequence). The CDR3 contains 17 residues. Trimming at V came to 4 bases and at J to 7 bases, leaving 15 bases not matched to a gene. Partial CDR3 DNA: TGCAGTGCTACCCTCACCCTCCTAGCGGGGGGTGGTAATGAG. It encodes CSATLTLLAGGGNE. In full, the CDR3 is CSATLTLLAGGGNEQFF.

Note on this clone: The read falls 3 residues short of the CDR3 end, and the missing part is taken from the germline J gene. The chain recombines TRBV19 with TRBJ2-1, with TRBD1 identical over 7 bases. V lost 3 bases and J lost 5; bases outside the gene matches: 4. The length of the CDR3 is 14 residues. The germline V gene encodes CDR1 LNHDA and CDR2 SQIVND (reference sequence). The CDR3: CASSIRGLHNEQFF. The CDR3 bases that were read are TGTGCCAGTAGTATTAGGGGGCTCCACAATGAG.